The entry below describes one TCR beta chain. This CDR3 comprises 13 residues. Germline values: CDR1 MNHEY, CDR2 SVGAGI. V lost 7 bases, J lost 8 bases, and 17 bases lay in between. The data stem from a study of blood T cell repertoires in COVID-19. Looking at the study overall: T cells, B-cell-depleted T cells, or PBMCs supplied cDNA or gDNA.

Seattle cases were enrolled at active infection and followed longitudinally. How the authors handled the data: Reference gene primer amplification yielded estimated nucleated cell counts. Produced via immunoSEQ multiplex PCR; TCRdb's table is partial and in-frame only. That table gives V, J and clone size, and the DNA gave D and trimming. The top ten clones hold 0.6% to 0.7% of a sample with about 150,000 clones, around 85% of them seen once. This TCR derives from a man between 60 and 70 years old with COVID-19, enrolled during active disease. The chain combines TRBV6-5 with TRBJ1-2, with D perhaps matching TRBD1 (6 bases). Sequences were obtained from peripheral blood. The CDR3 protein is CASTPNRVGGYTF. The CDR3, as DNA: TGTGCCAGCACCCCCAACAGGGTAGGAGGCTACACCTTC.